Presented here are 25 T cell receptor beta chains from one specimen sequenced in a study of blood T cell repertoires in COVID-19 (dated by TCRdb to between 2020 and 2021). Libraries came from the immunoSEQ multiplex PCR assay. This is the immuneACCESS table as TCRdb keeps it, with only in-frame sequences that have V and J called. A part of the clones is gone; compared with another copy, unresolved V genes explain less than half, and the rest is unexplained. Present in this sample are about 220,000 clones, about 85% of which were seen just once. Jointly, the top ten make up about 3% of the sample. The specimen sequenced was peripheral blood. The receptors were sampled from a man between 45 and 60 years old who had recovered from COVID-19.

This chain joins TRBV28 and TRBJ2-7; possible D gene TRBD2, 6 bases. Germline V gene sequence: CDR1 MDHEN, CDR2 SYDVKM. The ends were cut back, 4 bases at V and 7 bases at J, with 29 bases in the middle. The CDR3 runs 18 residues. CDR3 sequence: CASSSPSPSSTHAGEQYF. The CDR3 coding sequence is TGTGCCAGCAGTTCCCCCTCCCCATCCTCCACCCATGCGGGGGAGCAGTACTTC.

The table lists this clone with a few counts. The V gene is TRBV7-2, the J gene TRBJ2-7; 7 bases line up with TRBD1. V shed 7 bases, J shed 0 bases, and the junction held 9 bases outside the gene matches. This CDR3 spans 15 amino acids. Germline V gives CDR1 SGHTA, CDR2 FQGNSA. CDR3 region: CASIERDSGSYEQYF. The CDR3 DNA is TGTGCCAGCATCGAAAGGGACAGTGGCTCCTACGAGCAGTACTTC.

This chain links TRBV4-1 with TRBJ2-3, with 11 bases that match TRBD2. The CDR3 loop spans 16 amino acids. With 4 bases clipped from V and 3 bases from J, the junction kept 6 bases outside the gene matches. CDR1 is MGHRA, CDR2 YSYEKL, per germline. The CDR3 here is CASSRILAGETDTQYF. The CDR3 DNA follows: TGCGCCAGCAGCCGAATACTAGCGGGAGAGACAGATACGCAGTATTTT.

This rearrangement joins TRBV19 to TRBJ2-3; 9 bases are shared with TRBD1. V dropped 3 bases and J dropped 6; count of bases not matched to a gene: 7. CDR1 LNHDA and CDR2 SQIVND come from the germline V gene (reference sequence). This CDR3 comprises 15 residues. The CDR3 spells CASSMGTGSGDTQYF. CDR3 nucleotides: TGTGCCAGTAGTATGGGGACAGGGAGCGGGGATACGCAGTATTTT.

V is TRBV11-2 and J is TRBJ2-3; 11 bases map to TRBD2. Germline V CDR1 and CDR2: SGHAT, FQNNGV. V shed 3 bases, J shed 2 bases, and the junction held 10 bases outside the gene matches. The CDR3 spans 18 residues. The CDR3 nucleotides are TGTGCCAGCAGCTTGGGGACTAGCGGAGACGGTCCCACAGATACGCAGTATTTT. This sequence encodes CASSLGTSGDGPTDTQYF.

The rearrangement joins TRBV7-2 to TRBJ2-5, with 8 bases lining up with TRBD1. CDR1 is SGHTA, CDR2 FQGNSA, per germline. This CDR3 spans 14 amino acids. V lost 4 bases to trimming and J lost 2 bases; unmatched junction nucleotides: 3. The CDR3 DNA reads TGTGCCAGCAGCTGGGACAGGACACAAGAGACCCAGTACTTC. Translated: CASSWDRTQETQYF.

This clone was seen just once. This CDR3 is CASSPGGGSSGNTIYF. CDR3 DNA: TGCGCCAGCTCTCCCGGGGGGGGCTCATCAGGAAACACCATATATTTT. The chain has TRBV5-1 and TRBJ1-3, with a tentative D call TRBD1 (6 bases). V was cut by 7 bases and J by 4 bases, with 21 bases left in between. This CDR3 comprises 16 residues. In germline, CDR1 is SGHRS, CDR2 YFSETQ.

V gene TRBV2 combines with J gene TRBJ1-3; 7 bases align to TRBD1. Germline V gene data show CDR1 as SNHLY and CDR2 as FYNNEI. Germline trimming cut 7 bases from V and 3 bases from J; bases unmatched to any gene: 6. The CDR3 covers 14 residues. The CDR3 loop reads CASTRQGFGNTIYF. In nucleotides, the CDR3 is TGTGCCAGCACCCGACAGGGTTTTGGAAACACCATATATTTT. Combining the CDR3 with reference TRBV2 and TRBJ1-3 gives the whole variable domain EPEVTQTPSHQVTQMGQEVILRCVPISNHLYFYWYRQILGQKVEFLVSFYNNEISEKSEIFDDQFSVERPDGSNFTLKIRSTKLEDSAMYFCASTRQGFGNTIYFGEGSWLTVV.

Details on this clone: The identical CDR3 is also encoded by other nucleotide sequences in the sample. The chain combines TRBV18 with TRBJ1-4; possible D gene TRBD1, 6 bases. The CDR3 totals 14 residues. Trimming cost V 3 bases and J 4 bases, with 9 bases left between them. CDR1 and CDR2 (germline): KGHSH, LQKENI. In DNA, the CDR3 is TGTGCCAGCTCACCCACAGGGTTTAATGAAAAACTGTTTTTT. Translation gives CASSPTGFNEKLFF.

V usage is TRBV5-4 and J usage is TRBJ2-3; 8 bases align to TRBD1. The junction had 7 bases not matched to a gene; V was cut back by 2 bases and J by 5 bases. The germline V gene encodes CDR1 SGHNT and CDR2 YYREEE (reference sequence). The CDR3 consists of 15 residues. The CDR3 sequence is CASSFGAGGIDTQYF. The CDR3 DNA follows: TGTGCCAGCAGCTTTGGTGCAGGGGGCATAGATACGCAGTATTTT.

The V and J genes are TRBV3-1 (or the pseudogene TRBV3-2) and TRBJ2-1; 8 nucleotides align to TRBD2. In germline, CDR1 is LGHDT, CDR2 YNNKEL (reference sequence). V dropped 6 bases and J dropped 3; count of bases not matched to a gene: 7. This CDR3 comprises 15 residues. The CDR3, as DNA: TGTGCCAGCAGTCAGAGAAGCGGGAGCTACAATGAGCAGTTCTTC. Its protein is CASSQRSGSYNEQFF.

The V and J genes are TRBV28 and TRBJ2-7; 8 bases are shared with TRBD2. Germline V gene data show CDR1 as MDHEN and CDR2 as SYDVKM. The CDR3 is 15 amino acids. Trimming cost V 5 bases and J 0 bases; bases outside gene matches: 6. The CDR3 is CASSRLAPSSYEQYF. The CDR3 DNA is TGTGCCAGCAGTAGACTAGCGCCCAGCTCCTACGAGCAGTACTTC. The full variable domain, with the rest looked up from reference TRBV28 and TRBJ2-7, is DVKVTQSSRYLVKRTGEKVFLECVQDMDHENMFWYRQDPGLGLRLIYFSYDVKMKEKGDIPEGYSVSREKKERFSLILESASTNQTSMYLCASSRLAPSSYEQYFGPGTRLTVT.

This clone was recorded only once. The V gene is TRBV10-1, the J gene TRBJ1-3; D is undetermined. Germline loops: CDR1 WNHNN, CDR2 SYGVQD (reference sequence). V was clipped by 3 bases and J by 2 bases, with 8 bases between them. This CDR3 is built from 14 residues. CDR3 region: CASSEAGAGNTIYF. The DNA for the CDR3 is TGCGCCAGCAGTGAAGCGGGCGCTGGAAACACCATATATTTT.

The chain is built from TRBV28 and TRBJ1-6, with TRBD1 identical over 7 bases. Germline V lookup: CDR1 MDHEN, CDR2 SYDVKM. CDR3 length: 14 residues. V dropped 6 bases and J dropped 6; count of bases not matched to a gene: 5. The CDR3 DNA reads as TGTGCCAGCAGCCCGGACAGGAGTAATTCACCCCTCCACTTT. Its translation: CASSPDRSNSPLHF. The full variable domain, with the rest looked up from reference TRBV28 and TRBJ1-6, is DVKVTQSSRYLVKRTGEKVFLECVQDMDHENMFWYRQDPGLGLRLIYFSYDVKMKEKGDIPEGYSVSREKKERFSLILESASTNQTSMYLCASSPDRSNSPLHFGNGTRLTVT.

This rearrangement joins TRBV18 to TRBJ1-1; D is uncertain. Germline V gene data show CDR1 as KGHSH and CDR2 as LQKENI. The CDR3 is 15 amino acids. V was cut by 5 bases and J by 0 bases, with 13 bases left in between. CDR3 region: CASSGGPGMNTEAFF. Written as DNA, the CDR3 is TGTGCCAGCTCAGGCGGCCCGGGTATGAACACTGAAGCTTTCTTT.

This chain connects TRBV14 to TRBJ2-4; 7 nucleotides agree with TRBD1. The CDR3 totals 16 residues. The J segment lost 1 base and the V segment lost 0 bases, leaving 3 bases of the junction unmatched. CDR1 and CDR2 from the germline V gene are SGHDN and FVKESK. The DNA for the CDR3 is TGTGCCAGCAGCCAAGACCCGACAGGGGCCAAAAACATTCAGTACTTC. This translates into CASSQDPTGAKNIQYF.

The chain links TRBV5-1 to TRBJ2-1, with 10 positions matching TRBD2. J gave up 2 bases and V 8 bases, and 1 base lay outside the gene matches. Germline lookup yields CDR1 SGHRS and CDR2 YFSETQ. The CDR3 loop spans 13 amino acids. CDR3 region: CASTSGAYNEQFF. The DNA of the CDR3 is TGCGCCAGTACTAGCGGGGCCTACAATGAGCAGTTCTTC.

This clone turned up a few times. The CDR3 DNA reads TGTGCCAGCAGTTTTGCCAGGGGCCCTATCACCTACACCTTC. This codes for CASSFARGPITYTF. The chain joins TRBV28 to TRBJ1-2, with TRBD1 as a possible D gene (6 bases). The ends were cut back, 3 bases at V and 10 bases at J, with 18 bases in the middle. CDR3 length: 14 amino acids. Per germline, CDR1 MDHEN and CDR2 SYDVKM.

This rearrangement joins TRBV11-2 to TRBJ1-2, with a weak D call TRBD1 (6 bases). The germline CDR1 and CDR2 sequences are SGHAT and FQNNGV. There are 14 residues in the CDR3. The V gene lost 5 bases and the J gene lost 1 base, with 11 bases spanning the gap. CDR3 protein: CASSQDSINYGYTF. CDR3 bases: TGTGCCAGCAGCCAGGACAGCATTAACTATGGCTACACCTTC. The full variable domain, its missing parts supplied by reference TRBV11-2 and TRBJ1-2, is EAGVAQSPRYKIIEKRQSVAFWCNPISGHATLYWYQQILGQGPKLLIQFQNNGVVDDSQLPKDRFSAERLKGVDSTLKIQPAKLEDSAVYLCASSQDSINYGYTFGSGTRLTVV.

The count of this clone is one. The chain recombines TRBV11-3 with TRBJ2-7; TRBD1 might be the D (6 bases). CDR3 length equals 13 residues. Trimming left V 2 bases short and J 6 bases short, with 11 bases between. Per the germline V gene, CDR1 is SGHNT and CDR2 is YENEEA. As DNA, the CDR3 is TGTGCCAGCAGCTTATCAGGGGTAACCGAGCAGTACTTC. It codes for CASSLSGVTEQYF.

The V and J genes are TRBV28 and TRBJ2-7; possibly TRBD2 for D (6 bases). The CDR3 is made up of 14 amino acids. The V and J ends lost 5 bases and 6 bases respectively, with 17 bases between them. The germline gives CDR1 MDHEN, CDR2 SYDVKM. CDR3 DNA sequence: TGTGCCAGCAGTCAAGGGAGCCGGGGAGGCGAGCAGTACTTC. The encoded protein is CASSQGSRGGEQYF.

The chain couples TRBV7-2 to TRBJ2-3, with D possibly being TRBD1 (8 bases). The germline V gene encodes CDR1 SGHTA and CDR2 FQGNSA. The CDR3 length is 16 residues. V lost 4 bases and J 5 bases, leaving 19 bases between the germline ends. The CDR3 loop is CASSSGGGSGLDTQYF. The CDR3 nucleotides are TGTGCCAGCAGCTCAGGGGGCGGGAGCGGTTTAGATACGCAGTATTTT.

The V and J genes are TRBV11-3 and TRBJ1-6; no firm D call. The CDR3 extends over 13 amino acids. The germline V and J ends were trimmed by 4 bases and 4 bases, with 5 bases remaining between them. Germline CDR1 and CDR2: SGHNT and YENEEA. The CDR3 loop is CASSSGYNSPLHF. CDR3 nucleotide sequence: TGTGCCAGCAGCTCGGGGTATAATTCACCCCTCCACTTT.

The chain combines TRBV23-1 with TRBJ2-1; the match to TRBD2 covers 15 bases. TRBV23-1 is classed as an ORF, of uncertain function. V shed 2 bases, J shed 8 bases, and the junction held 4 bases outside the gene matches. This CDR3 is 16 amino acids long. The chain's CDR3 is CASSQTGLAGGYEQFF. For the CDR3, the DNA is TGCGCCAGCAGTCAAACTGGACTAGCGGGAGGGTATGAGCAGTTCTTC.

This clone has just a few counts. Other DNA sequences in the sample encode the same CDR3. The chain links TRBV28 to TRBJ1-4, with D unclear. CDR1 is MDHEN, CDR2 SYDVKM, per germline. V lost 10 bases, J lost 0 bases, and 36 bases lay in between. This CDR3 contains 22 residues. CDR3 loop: CATRYTPGSGPQYQTTNEKLFF. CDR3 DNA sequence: TGTGCCACCAGATACACGCCAGGTAGCGGGCCACAATATCAAACAACTAATGAAAAACTGTTTTTT. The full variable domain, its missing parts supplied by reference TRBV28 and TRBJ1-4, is DVKVTQSSRYLVKRTGEKVFLECVQDMDHENMFWYRQDPGLGLRLIYFSYDVKMKEKGDIPEGYSVSREKKERFSLILESASTNQTSMYLCATRYTPGSGPQYQTTNEKLFFGSGTQLSVL.